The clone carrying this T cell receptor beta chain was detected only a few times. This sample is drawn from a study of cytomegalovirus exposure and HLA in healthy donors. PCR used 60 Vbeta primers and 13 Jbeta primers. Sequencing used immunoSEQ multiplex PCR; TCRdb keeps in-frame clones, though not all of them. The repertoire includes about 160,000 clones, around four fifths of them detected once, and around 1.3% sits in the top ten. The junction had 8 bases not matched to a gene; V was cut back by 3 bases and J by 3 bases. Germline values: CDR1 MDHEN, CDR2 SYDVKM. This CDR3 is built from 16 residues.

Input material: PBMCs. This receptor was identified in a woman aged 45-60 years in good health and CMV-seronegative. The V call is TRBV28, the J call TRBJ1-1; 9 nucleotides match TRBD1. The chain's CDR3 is CASSFTLGQGDTEAFF. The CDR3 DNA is TGTGCCAGCAGTTTCACATTGGGACAGGGTGACACTGAAGCTTTCTTT.